These T cell receptor beta chains were read from a single sample in a study of beta chain features in type 1 diabetes. TCRdb keeps only in-frame clones here, not all; method: immunoSEQ multiplex PCR. This sample has 60,000 to 75,000 clones, with roughly three fifths found just once. Sequences were obtained from Tregs from blood. The receptors here all came from a woman in her late teens or twenties in good health. Each CDR3 is given with its conserved first and last residue. Each record gives: clone size, D gene, V gene, J gene, CDR3 protein, CDR3 DNA. A D gene is named only where the DNA matches it firmly. A row's size may be missing; if present it is once, few, many or a size class.

>-|-|TRBV5-1|TRBJ2-7
CASSIGTSYEQYF
TGCGCCAGCAGCATCGGGACTTCCTACGAGCAGTACTTC
>-|-|TRBV4-1|TRBJ2-1
CASSQRFAGPNNEQFF
TGCGCCAGCAGCCAACGCTTTGCGGGGCCAAACAATGAGCAGTTCTTC
>-|-|TRBV6-1|TRBJ2-7
CASSDQGGAYEQYF
TGTGCCAGCAGTGACCAGGGCGGGGCCTACGAGCAGTACTTC
>few|-|TRBV19|TRBJ2-1
CASTPRLAPYNEQFF
TGTGCCAGTACCCCACGGCTAGCGCCGTACAATGAGCAGTTCTTC
>-|TRBD1|TRBV20-1|TRBJ1-2
CSAGDRGPDTF
TGCAGTGCCGGGGACAGGGGGCCAGACACCTTC
>-|TRBD2|TRBV7-2|TRBJ2-4
CASSSKRERENIQYF
TGTGCCAGCAGCTCCAAGCGGGAGAGGGAAAACATTCAGTACTTC
>-|-|TRBV20-1|TRBJ1-2
CSAPNYGYTF
TGCAGTGCTCCGAACTATGGCTACACCTTC
>-|-|TRBV7-9|TRBJ2-3
CASSLVSDTQYF
TGTGCCAGCAGCTTAGTCTCTGATACGCAGTATTTT
>-|TRBD1|TRBV6-6|TRBJ1-5
CASSYHGTENQPQHF
TGTGCCAGCAGTTACCACGGGACAGAGAATCAGCCCCAGCATTTT
>few|TRBD2|TRBV5-1|TRBJ2-1
CASSLVPSGSSYNEQFF
TGCGCCAGCAGCTTGGTGCCTAGCGGGAGCTCCTACAATGAGCAGTTCTTC
>few|-|TRBV7-9|TRBJ1-1
CASSDDSNAFF
TGTGCCAGCAGCGATGATAGTAACGCTTTCTTT
>-|TRBD1|TRBV30|TRBJ1-5
CAWSQGQGIGWDQPQHF
TGTGCCTGGAGTCAGGGACAGGGGATCGGTTGGGATCAGCCCCAGCATTTT
>-|-|TRBV5-1|TRBJ1-3
CASSWEGTPGSGNTIYF
TGCGCCAGCAGCTGGGAGGGTACGCCTGGCTCTGGAAACACCATATATTTT
>-|-|TRBV5-1|TRBJ2-3
CASSLDRVPSDTQYF
TGCGCCAGCAGCTTGGACCGGGTTCCCTCAGATACGCAGTATTTT
>-|TRBD1|TRBV29-1|TRBJ2-1
CSVTPGQGDPYNEQFF
TGCAGCGTAACACCAGGACAGGGGGACCCCTACAATGAGCAGTTCTTC
>-|TRBD1|TRBV9|TRBJ1-1
CASSVVDRGFTEAFF
TGTGCCAGCAGCGTAGTGGACAGGGGGTTTACTGAAGCTTTCTTT
>-|TRBD2|TRBV5-1|TRBJ2-7
CASSPGVAGGTGAYEQYF
TGCGCCAGCAGCCCCGGGGTAGCGGGAGGCACCGGCGCCTACGAGCAGTACTTC
>-|-|TRBV5-8|TRBJ1-5
CASSFSRIGQPQHF
TGTGCCAGCAGCTTTAGCAGAATAGGTCAGCCCCAGCATTTT
>-|-|TRBV6-7|TRBJ2-1
CASNPGTQYNEQFF
TGTGCCAGCAACCCCGGGACTCAGTACAATGAGCAGTTCTTC
>once|-|TRBV7-8|TRBJ2-1
CASSHPGLLKNEQFF
TGTGCCAGCAGCCATCCGGGACTGCTCAAGAATGAGCAGTTCTTC
>-|TRBD2|TRBV4-1|TRBJ2-1
CASSQDNSGLAGWSSYNEQFF
TGCGCCAGCAGCCAAGATAATAGTGGACTAGCGGGTTGGAGCTCCTACAATGAGCAGTTCTTC
>few|-|TRBV7-2|TRBJ1-1
CASSDDSNAFF
TGTGCCAGCAGCGATGATAGTAACGCTTTCTTT
>-|-|TRBV6-1|TRBJ1-3
CASSEVWTRNTIYF
TGTGCCAGCAGTGAAGTTTGGACTAGGAACACCATATATTTT
>-|-|TRBV6-6|TRBJ2-7
CASRENGQSYEQYF
TGTGCCAGCAGAGAAAACGGACAGAGTTACGAGCAGTACTTC
>-|-|TRBV20-1|TRBJ2-3
CSGGPSDTQYF
TGCAGTGGGGGGCCCTCGGATACGCAGTATTTT
>-|-|TRBV6-5|TRBJ1-2
CASSYSRSYYGYTF
TGTGCCAGCAGTTACTCGAGGTCCTACTATGGCTACACCTTC
>-|TRBD1|TRBV6-1|TRBJ2-3
CASTLTGWDTQYF
TGTGCCAGCACCCTGACAGGGTGGGATACGCAGTATTTT
>-|-|TRBV6-6|TRBJ1-2
CASRAGSGYTF
TGTGCCAGCAGGGCAGGGTCCGGCTACACCTTC
>-|-|TRBV7-8|TRBJ1-4
CASSPYSGEKLFF
TGTGCCAGCAGCCCATATAGCGGTGAAAAACTGTTTTTT
>-|TRBD2|TRBV11-2|TRBJ2-1
CASSAPGTSGNHEQFF
TGTGCCAGCAGCGCCCCGGGGACTAGCGGGAACCATGAGCAGTTCTTC
>-|TRBD1|TRBV7-9|TRBJ1-4
CASSLGGGMEKLFF
TGTGCCAGCAGCTTAGGAGGGGGCATGGAAAAACTGTTTTTT
>-|TRBD1|TRBV2|TRBJ1-4
CASSLQGVQKPFF
TGTGCCAGCAGCCTACAGGGGGTCCAAAAACCGTTTTTT
>-|-|TRBV9|TRBJ1-3
CASSPRTGSGNTIYF
TGTGCCAGCAGCCCCCGGACGGGATCTGGAAACACCATATATTTT
>-|-|TRBV7-9|TRBJ2-1
CAGSYSGGYNEQFF
TGTGCCGGCAGCTACTCAGGGGGGTACAATGAGCAGTTCTTC
>-|TRBD2|TRBV6-5|TRBJ2-7
CAGGRRGCSYEQYF
TGTGCCGGCGGGCGGCGGGGGTGCTCCTACGAGCAGTACTTC
>-|-|TRBV19|TRBJ2-1
CASSISGPYNEQFF
TGTGCCAGTAGTATTAGCGGCCCCTACAATGAGCAGTTCTTC
>-|-|TRBV6-5|TRBJ1-5
CASSYSYRPGPPQHF
TGTGCCAGCAGTTACTCGTACAGGCCCGGGCCGCCCCAGCATTTT
>few|TRBD1|TRBV2|TRBJ2-7
CASRVDRVLGEQYF
TGTGCCAGCAGGGTAGACAGGGTCCTGGGTGAGCAGTACTTC
>few|TRBD1|TRBV6-5|TRBJ1-1
CASSGDRESFF
TGTGCCAGCAGTGGGGACAGGGAGTCTTTCTTT
>once|TRBD1|TRBV7-9|TRBJ1-6
CASSSPGQGTNNSPLHF
TGTGCCAGCAGCTCGCCGGGACAGGGAACGAATAATTCACCCCTCCACTTT
>-|TRBD2|TRBV4-1|TRBJ2-2
CASSQAGLAGVTGELFF
TGCGCCAGCAGCCAAGCCGGACTAGCGGGAGTGACCGGGGAGCTGTTTTTT
>few|-|TRBV5-1|TRBJ1-5
CASSLDTGDQPQHF
TGCGCCAGCAGCTTGGACACGGGAGATCAGCCCCAGCATTTT
>-|-|TRBV18|TRBJ2-3
CASSPSDTDTQYF
TGTGCCAGCTCACCGTCAGACACAGATACGCAGTATTTT
>once|-|TRBV4-1|TRBJ1-6
CASSQFFPQANSPLHF
TGCGCCAGCAGCCAATTTTTTCCACAGGCAAATTCCCCCCTCCACTTT
>-|TRBD2|TRBV19|TRBJ2-7
CASSASGLAFYEQYF
TGTGCCAGTAGTGCCTCGGGACTAGCGTTCTACGAGCAGTACTTC